This T cell receptor beta chain was recovered during a study of T cell responses to AZD1222 COVID-19 vaccine. Overall study results and limits: Vaccine-related CD4 TCRs covered spike, predominating at 160-218 and 743-854. Donors were mostly white British, more females; clonal diversity possibly underestimated.

The method was immunoSEQ multiplex PCR; TCRdb's version includes in-frame clones alone and lacks a portion of them. The table has some 170,000 clones, 90% to 95% seen once. This clone has just a few counts. Its matching antigen is unknown. Germline CDR1 and CDR2: MDHEN and SYDVKM. CDR3 length: 13 residues. The germline V and J ends were trimmed by 2 bases and 7 bases, with 11 bases remaining between them. This TCR came from an adult who received the AZD1222 COVID-19 vaccine. The sequencing used peripheral blood, collected 28 days after the second AZD1222 dose. This sequence joins TRBV28 and TRBJ1-1; D gene uncertain. Here the CDR3 reads CASSLRGSSEAFF. CDR3 in DNA: TGTGCCAGCAGTTTACGGGGTTCGAGTGAAGCTTTCTTT.